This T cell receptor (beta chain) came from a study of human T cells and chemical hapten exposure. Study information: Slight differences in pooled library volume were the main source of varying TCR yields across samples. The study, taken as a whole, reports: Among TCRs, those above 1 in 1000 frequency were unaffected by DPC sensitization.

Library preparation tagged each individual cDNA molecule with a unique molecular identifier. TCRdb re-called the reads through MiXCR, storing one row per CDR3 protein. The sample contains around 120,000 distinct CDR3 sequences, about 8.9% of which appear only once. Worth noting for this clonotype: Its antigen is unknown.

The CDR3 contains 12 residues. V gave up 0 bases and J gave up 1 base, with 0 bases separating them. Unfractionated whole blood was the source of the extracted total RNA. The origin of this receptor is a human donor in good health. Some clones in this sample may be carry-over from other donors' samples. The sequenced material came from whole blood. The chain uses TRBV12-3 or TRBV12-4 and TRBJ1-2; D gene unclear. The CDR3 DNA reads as TGTGCCAGCAGTTTAGCTAACTATGGCTACACCTTC. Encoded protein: CASSLANYGYTF.